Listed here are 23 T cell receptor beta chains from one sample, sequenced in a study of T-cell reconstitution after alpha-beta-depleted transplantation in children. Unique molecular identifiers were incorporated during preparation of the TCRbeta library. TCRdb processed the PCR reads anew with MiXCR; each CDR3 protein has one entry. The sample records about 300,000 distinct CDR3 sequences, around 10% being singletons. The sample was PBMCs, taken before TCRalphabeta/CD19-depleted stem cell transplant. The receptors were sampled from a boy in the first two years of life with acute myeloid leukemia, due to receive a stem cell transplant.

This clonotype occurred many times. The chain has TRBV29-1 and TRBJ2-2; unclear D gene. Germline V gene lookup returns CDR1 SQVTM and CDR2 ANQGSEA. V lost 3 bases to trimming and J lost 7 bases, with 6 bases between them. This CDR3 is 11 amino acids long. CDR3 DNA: TGCAGCGTTGAGGGCCGCGGGGAGCTGTTTTTT. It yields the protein CSVEGRGELFF.

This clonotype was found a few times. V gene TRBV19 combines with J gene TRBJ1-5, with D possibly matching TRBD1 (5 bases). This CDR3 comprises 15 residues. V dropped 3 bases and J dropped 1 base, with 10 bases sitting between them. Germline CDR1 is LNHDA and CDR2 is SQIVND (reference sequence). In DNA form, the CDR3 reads TGTGCCAGTAGTATTCTCCGGGACAGCAATCAGCCCCAGCATTTT. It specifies CASSILRDSNQPQHF.

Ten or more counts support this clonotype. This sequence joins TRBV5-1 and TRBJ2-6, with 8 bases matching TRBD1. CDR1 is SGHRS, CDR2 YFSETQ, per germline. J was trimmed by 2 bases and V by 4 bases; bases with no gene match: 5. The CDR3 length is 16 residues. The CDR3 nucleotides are TGCGCCAGCAGCCCTCCGACAGGGGCTGGGGCCAACGTCCTGACTTTC. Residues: CASSPPTGAGANVLTF.

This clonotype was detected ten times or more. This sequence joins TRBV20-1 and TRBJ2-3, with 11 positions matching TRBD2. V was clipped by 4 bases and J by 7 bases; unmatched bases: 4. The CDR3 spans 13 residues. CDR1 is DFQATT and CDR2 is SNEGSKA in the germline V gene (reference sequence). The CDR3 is CSAIAGGPYTQYF. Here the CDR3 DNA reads TGCAGTGCTATAGCGGGAGGGCCTTATACGCAGTATTTT.

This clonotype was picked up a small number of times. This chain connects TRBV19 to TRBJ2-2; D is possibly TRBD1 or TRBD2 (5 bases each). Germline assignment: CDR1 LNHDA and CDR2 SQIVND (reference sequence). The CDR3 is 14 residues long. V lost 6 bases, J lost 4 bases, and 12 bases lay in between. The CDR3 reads CASRMGVSTGELFF. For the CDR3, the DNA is TGTGCCAGTAGAATGGGGGTATCCACCGGGGAGCTGTTTTTT. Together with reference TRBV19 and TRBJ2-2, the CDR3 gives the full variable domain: DGGITQSPKYLFRKEGQNVTLSCEQNLNHDAMYWYRQDPGQGLRLIYYSQIVNDFQKGDIAEGYSVSREKKESFPLTVTSAQKNPTAFYLCASRMGVSTGELFFGEGSRLTVL.

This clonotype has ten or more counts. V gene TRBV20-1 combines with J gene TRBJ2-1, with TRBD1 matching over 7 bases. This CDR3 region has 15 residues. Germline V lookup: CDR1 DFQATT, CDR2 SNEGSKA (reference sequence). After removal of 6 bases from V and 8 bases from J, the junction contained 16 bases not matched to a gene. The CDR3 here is CSARSDRVKQHEQFF. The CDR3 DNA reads TGCAGTGCAAGAAGCGACAGGGTAAAACAACATGAGCAGTTCTTC.

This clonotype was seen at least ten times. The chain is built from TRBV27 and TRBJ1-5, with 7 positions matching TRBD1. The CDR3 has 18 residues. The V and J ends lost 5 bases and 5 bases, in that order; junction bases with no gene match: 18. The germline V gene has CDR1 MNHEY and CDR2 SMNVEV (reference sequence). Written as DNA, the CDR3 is TGTGCCAGCAGTCCGGGCCCGACAGGGAAAAGGGGGGATCAGCCCCAGCATTTT. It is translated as CASSPGPTGKRGDQPQHF.

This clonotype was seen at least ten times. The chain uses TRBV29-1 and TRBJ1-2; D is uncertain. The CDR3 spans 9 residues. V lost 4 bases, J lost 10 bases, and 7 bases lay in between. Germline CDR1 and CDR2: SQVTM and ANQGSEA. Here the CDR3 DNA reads TGCAGCGTTGGGTGGCCCTACACCTTC. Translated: CSVGWPYTF.

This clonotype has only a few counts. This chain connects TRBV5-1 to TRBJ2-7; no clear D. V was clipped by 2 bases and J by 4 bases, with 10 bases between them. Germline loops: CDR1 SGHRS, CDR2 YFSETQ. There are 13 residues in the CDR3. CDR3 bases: TGCGCCAGCAGCTTCAAGGATCAGTACGAGCAGTACTTC. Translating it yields CASSFKDQYEQYF.

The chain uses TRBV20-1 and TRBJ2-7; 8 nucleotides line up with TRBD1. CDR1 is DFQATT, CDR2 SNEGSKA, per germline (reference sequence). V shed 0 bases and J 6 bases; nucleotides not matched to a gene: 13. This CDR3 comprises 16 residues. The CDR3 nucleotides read TGCAGTGCTAGAGATAGGGGCTGGACAGGGAATGGCGAGCAGTACTTC. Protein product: CSARDRGWTGNGEQYF.

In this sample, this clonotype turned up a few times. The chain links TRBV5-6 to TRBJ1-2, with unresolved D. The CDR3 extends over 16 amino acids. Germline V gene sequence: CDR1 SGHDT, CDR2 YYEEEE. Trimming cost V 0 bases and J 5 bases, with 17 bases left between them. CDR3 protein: CASSLEELGEVYGYTF. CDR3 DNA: TGTGCCAGCAGCTTGGAAGAGTTGGGTGAGGTGTATGGCTACACCTTC. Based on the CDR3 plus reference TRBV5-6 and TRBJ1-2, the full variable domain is DAGVTQSPTHLIKTRGQQVTLRCSPKSGHDTVSWYQQALGQGPQFIFQYYEEEERQRGNFPDRFSGHQFPNYSSELNVNALLLGDSALYLCASSLEELGEVYGYTFGSGTRLTVV.

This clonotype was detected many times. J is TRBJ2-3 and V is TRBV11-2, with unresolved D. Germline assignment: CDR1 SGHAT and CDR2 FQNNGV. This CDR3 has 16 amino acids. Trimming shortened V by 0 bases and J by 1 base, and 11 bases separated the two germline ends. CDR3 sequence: CASSLEYAGGTDTQYF. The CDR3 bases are TGTGCCAGCAGCTTAGAATACGCCGGAGGCACAGATACGCAGTATTTT.

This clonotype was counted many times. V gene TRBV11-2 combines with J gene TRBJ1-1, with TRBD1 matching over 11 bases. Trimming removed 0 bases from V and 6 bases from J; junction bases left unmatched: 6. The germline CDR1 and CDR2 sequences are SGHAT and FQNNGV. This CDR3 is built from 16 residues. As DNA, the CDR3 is TGTGCCAGCAGCTTAGATCGCTCGGGACAGGGGGCTGAAGCTTTCTTT. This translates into CASSLDRSGQGAEAFF.

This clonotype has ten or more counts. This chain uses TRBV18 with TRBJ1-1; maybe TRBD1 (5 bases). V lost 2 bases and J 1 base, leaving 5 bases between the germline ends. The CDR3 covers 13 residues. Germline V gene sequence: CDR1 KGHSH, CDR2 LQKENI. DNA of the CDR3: TGTGCCAGCTCACCAGGACAGAACACTGAAGCTTTCTTT. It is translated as CASSPGQNTEAFF.

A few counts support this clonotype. CDR3 in amino acids: CSARPPGLVINYF. CDR3 in DNA: TGCAGTGCTAGACCCCCGGGACTAGTTATAAATTACTTC. The chain recombines TRBV20-1 with TRBJ2-5; 8 bases are shared with TRBD2. V lost 2 bases, J lost 14 bases, and 13 bases stayed unmatched. The CDR3 spans 13 residues. Germline assignment: CDR1 DFQATT and CDR2 SNEGSKA (reference sequence).

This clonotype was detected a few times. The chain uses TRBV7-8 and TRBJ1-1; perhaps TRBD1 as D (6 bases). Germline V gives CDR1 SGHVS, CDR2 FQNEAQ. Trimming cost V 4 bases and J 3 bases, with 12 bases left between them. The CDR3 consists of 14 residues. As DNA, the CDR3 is TGTGCCAGCAGCTCCTCAGGGGCTCACACTGAAGCTTTCTTT. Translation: CASSSSGAHTEAFF.

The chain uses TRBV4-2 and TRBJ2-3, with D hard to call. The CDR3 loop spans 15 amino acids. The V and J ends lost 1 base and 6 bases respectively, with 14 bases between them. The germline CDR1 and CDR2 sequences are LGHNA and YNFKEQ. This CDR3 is CASSQGSLVVDTQYF. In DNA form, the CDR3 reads TGTGCCAGCAGCCAAGGTTCTCTAGTTGTGGATACGCAGTATTTT.

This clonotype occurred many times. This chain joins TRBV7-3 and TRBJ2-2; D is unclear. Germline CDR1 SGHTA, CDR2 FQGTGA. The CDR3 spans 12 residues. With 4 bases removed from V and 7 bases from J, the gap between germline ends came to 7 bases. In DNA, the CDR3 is TGTGCCAGCAGCTCCTATAGCGGGGAGCTGTTTTTT. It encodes CASSSYSGELFF.

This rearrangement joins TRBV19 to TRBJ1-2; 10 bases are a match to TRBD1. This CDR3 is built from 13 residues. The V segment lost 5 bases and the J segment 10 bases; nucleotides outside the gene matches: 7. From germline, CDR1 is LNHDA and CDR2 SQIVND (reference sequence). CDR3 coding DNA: TGTGCCAGTAGTGGACCGGGACAGGGGCTCTACACCTTC. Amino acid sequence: CASSGPGQGLYTF.

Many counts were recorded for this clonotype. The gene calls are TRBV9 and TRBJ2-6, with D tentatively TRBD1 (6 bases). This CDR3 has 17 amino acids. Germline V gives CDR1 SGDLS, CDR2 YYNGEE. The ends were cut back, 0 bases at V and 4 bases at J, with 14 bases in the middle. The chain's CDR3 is CASSVESAGAGANVLTF. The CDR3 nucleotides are TGTGCCAGCAGCGTAGAGTCGGCAGGGGCGGGGGCCAACGTCCTGACTTTC.

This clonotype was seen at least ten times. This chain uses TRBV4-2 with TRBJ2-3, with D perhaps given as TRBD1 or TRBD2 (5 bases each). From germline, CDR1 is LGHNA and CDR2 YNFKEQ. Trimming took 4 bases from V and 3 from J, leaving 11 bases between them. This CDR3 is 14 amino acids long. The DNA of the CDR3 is TGTGCCAGCAGCCCAACGGGACGGACAGATACGCAGTATTTT. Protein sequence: CASSPTGRTDTQYF.

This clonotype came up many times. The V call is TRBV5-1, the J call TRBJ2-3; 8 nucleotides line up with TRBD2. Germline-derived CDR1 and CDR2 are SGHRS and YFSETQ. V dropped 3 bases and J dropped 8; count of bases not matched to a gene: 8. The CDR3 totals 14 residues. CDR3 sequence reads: CASSYPAGEVTQYF. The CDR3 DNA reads TGCGCCAGCAGCTACCCAGCGGGAGAAGTTACGCAGTATTTT.

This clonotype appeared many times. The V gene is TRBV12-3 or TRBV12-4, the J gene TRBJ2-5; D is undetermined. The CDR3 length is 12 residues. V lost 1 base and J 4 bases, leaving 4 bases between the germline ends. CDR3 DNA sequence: TGTGCCAGCAGTTTAGGGCTAGAGACCCAGTACTTC. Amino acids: CASSLGLETQYF.